A single sample is the source of the 5 T cell receptor beta chains below, sequenced in a study of ipilimumab plus nivolumab after autologous stem cell transplantation. The data were produced by immunoSEQ multiplex PCR, yet TCRdb's version contains in-frame clones alone and is incomplete. This table holds approximately 84,000 clones, more than 80% found once. Specimen: PBMCs, collected in a trial of ipilimumab plus nivolumab as post-transplant consolidation. These receptors were collected from a male donor with diffuse large B-cell lymphoma.

In this sample, this clone turned up a few times. The rearrangement joins TRBV5-6 to TRBJ2-7; the D call may be TRBD1 or TRBD2 (7 bases each). The germline V gene has CDR1 SGHDT and CDR2 YYEEEE. The V end lost 3 bases, the J end lost 4 bases, and 23 bases lay between the germline ends. The CDR3 covers 17 residues. The CDR3 region has the DNA TGTGCCAGCAGCTGGGGGCGGGGGAATACAGGGGCATACGAGCAGTACTTC. Translated, it gives CASSWGRGNTGAYEQYF.

The chain links TRBV2 to TRBJ1-4, with 10 bases identical to TRBD1. The germline gives CDR1 SNHLY, CDR2 FYNNEI. CDR3 length: 14 amino acids. The J segment lost 7 bases and the V segment lost 7 bases, leaving 6 bases of the junction unmatched. CDR3 sequence: CASMTGQGTEKLFF. CDR3 DNA: TGTGCCAGCATGACGGGACAGGGGACTGAAAAACTGTTTTTT.

J is TRBJ2-3 and V is TRBV7-2; no reliable D call. Trimming cost V 5 bases and J 5 bases, with 8 bases left between them. Germline CDR1 and CDR2: SGHTA and FQGNSA. This CDR3 has 12 residues. The CDR3 is CASSLGRDTQYF. The DNA for the CDR3 is TGTGCCAGCAGCCTCGGGCGAGATACGCAGTATTTT. The full variable domain, with the rest looked up from reference TRBV7-2 and TRBJ2-3, is GAGVSQSPSNKVTEKGKDVELRCDPISGHTALYWYRQSLGQGLEFLIYFQGNSAPDKSGLPSDRFSAERTGGSVSTLTIQRTQQEDSAVYLCASSLGRDTQYFGPGTRLTVL.

The J gene is TRBJ2-3, the V gene TRBV4-1; 9 positions agree with TRBD2. The CDR3 runs to 17 residues. CDR1 MGHRA and CDR2 YSYEKL come from the germline V gene. The junction had 11 bases not matched to a gene; V was cut back by 3 bases and J by 4 bases. The CDR3 loop reads CASSHRNPGLAPDTQYF. The CDR3, as DNA: TGCGCCAGCAGCCACCGAAACCCGGGACTAGCCCCAGATACGCAGTATTTT.

The chain is built from TRBV21-1 and TRBJ2-2. TRBV21-1 is listed as a pseudogene. The CDR3 consists of 16 residues. The CDR3 DNA follows: TGTGCCAGCAGCAAAGAAGGACCAGGTAGAACCGGGGAGCTGTTTTTT. It translates to CASSKEGPGRTGELFF.